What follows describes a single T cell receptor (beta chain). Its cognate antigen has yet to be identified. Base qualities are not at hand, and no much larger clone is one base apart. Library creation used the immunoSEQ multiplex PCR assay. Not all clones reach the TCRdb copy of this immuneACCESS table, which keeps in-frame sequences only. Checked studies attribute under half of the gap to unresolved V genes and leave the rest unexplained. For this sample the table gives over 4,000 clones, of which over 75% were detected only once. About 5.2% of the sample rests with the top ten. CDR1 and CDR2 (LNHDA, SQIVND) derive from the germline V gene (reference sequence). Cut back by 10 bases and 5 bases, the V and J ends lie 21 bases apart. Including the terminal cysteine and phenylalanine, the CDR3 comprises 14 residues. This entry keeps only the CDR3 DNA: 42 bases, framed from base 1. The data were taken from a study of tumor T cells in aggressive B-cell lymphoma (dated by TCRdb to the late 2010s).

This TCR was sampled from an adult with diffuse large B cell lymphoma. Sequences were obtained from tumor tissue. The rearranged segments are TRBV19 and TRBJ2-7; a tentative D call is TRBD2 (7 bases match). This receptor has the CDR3 CATRRGGEVDEQYF. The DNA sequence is TGTGCCACCCGGAGGGGGGGGGAGGTCGACGAGCAGTACTTC.